One sample yielded the 16 T cell receptor beta chains listed below, sequenced in a study of spatial heterogeneity in lung cancer. Noted time point: blood at routine non-recurrence follow-up after resection. Unsorted whole RNA samples from tumor, nontumor lung or frozen PBMC were sequenced. TCRdb re-called the 5' RACE reads through MiXCR, storing one row per CDR3 protein. Of about 120,000 distinct CDR3 sequences in the sample, more than 9% were seen once. This material consisted of PBMCs, taken at follow-up. The receptors stem from a male donor with early-stage non-small cell lung cancer.

This clonotype came up a few times. DNA of the CDR3: TGTGCCAGCAGCACGGACATGCAAGAGACCCAGTACTTC. Protein: CASSTDMQETQYF. The chain is built from TRBV5-6 and TRBJ2-5, with D maybe TRBD1 (5 bases). V gave up 4 bases and J gave up 2 bases, with 9 bases separating them. The CDR3 sequence is 13 residues long. CDR1 SGHDT and CDR2 YYEEEE come from the germline V gene.

The V and J genes are TRBV25-1 and TRBJ2-5, with D perhaps being TRBD1 or TRBD2 (5 bases each). The V end lost 9 bases, the J end lost 3 bases, and 14 bases lay between the germline ends. Germline V lookup: CDR1 MGHDK, CDR2 SYGVNS. This CDR3 is 13 amino acids long. The CDR3 loop reads CASQGTEKETQYF. The CDR3 DNA reads TGTGCCAGTCAAGGGACGGAGAAAGAGACCCAGTACTTC.

The V call is TRBV18, the J call TRBJ1-1; D perhaps matches TRBD1 (5 bases). Germline CDR1 KGHSH, CDR2 LQKENI. Trimming took 4 bases from V and 3 from J, leaving 15 bases between them. This CDR3 region has 15 residues. CDR3 residues: CASSLPQGKDTEAFF. The CDR3, as DNA: TGTGCCAGCTCACTCCCTCAGGGTAAGGACACTGAAGCTTTCTTT. The variable domain in full, completed from reference TRBV18 and TRBJ1-1, reads NAGVMQNPRHLVRRRGQEARLRCSPMKGHSHVYWYRQLPEEGLKFMVYLQKENIIDESGMPKERFSAEFPKEGPSILRIQQVVRGDSAAYFCASSLPQGKDTEAFFGQGTRLTVV.

This clonotype showed up many times. This sequence joins TRBV7-8 and TRBJ2-7, with D unresolved. The CDR3 loop spans 13 amino acids. CDR1 SGHVS and CDR2 FQNEAQ come from the germline V gene. V lost 6 bases and J 0 bases, leaving 9 bases between the germline ends. Here the CDR3 reads CASRGYSSYEQYF. The CDR3 bases are TGTGCCAGCAGGGGATATAGCTCCTACGAGCAGTACTTC.

This clonotype was seen many times. The V gene is TRBV20-1, the J gene TRBJ2-2; possibly TRBD2 for D (6 bases). CDR1 is DFQATT, CDR2 SNEGSKA, per germline (reference sequence). The CDR3 sequence is 15 residues long. V shed 1 base and J shed 1 base, with 10 bases lying between them. The CDR3 bases are TGCAGTGCTAGAGCCCCGCGGGGGAACACCGGGGAGCTGTTTTTT. It yields the protein CSARAPRGNTGELFF.

This clonotype was seen more than once but under ten times. This chain connects TRBV6-6 to TRBJ1-6; TRBD1 matches at 7 bases. The germline CDR1 and CDR2 sequences are MNHNY and SVGAGI (reference sequence). The CDR3 has 14 residues. V lost 10 bases and J lost 5; bases outside the gene matches: 8. The CDR3 region has the DNA TGTGCCATCCGGACAGGTCATAATAATTCACCCCTCCACTTT. Its protein product is CAIRTGHNNSPLHF.

To note about this clonotype: The junction does not match germline at one end; this may be a read error. V and J are TRBV10-1 and TRBJ2-3; TRBD2 aligns across 7 bases. From germline, CDR1 is WNHNN and CDR2 SYGVQD (reference sequence). This CDR3 comprises 13 residues. DNA for the CDR3: TGCACCAGCAGCGGGACTAACACAGATACGCAGTATTTT. Amino acids: CTSSGTNTDTQYF.

This clonotype was observed at least ten times. The chain employs TRBV28 and TRBJ1-1; TRBD1 is a possible D gene (6 bases). This CDR3 has 14 residues. Per the germline V gene, CDR1 is MDHEN and CDR2 is SYDVKM. The V gene lost 6 bases and the J gene lost 5 bases, with 16 bases spanning the gap. CDR3 protein: CASSQTGILTEAFF. The CDR3 DNA follows: TGTGCCAGCAGCCAAACAGGGATTTTGACTGAAGCTTTCTTT.

In its sample, this clonotype was seen a few times. The gene calls are TRBV11-3 and TRBJ2-4; D unresolved. V was shortened by 5 bases and J by 0 bases, with 11 bases between the two germline ends. This CDR3 comprises 15 residues. Germline V lookup: CDR1 SGHNT, CDR2 YENEEA. This CDR3 reads CASSVLPLAKNIQYF. CDR3 coding DNA: TGTGCCAGCAGCGTGCTCCCCCTAGCCAAAAACATTCAGTACTTC.

The chain employs TRBV4-2 and TRBJ1-1, with D hard to call. Germline V gives CDR1 LGHNA, CDR2 YNFKEQ. The CDR3 loop spans 13 amino acids. Trimming cost V 0 bases and J 3 bases, with 5 bases left between them. The chain's CDR3 is CASSQDGDTEAFF. The CDR3, as DNA: TGTGCCAGCAGCCAAGATGGTGACACTGAAGCTTTCTTT.

The chain is built from TRBV18 and TRBJ1-1; 9 nucleotides match TRBD1. CDR3 length: 17 amino acids. Losses at the gene ends were 4 bases for V and 0 bases for J; bases not matched to a gene: 9. CDR1 and CDR2 from the germline V gene are KGHSH and LQKENI. CDR3 DNA: TGTGCCAGCTCACGGGGACAGGGATTAGGAATGAACACTGAAGCTTTCTTT. Its translation: CASSRGQGLGMNTEAFF.

This clonotype has a handful of counts. The rearrangement joins TRBV29-1 to TRBJ1-1, with D unclear. Between the trimmed V and J ends, which lost 3 bases and 0 bases, there was a span of 8 bases. Germline CDR1 SQVTM, CDR2 ANQGSEA. The CDR3 runs to 13 residues. CDR3 sequence (DNA): TGCAGCGTTGACCGCACAATGAACACTGAAGCTTTCTTT. It yields the protein CSVDRTMNTEAFF.

Many counts were recorded for this clonotype. CDR3 nucleotide sequence: TGTGCCAGCCGTTACAGGGATGGCTACACCTTC. Its protein is CASRYRDGYTF. This chain connects TRBV12-3 or TRBV12-4 to TRBJ1-2; perhaps TRBD1 as D (6 bases). Trimming shortened V by 8 bases and J by 6 bases, and 10 bases separated the two germline ends. This CDR3 is built from 11 residues.

This sequence joins TRBV10-3 and TRBJ2-3; no clear D gene. The V and J ends lost 2 bases and 6 bases respectively, with 6 bases between them. The V gene's germline CDR1 is ENHRY and CDR2 SYGVKD. The CDR3 consists of 12 residues. The CDR3 nucleotides read TGTGCCATCAGTGAGGGCGTCGATACGCAGTATTTT. Amino acid sequence: CAISEGVDTQYF.

This clonotype has a count of ten or more. This chain uses TRBV7-6 with TRBJ2-3; D might be TRBD1 or TRBD2, each matching 5 bases. Looked up from germline, CDR1 is SGHVS and CDR2 is FNYEAQ. The CDR3 sequence is 14 residues long. The V end lost 2 bases, the J end lost 4 bases, and 10 bases lay between the germline ends. CDR3 protein: CASSLMGVSDTQYF. CDR3 nucleotides: TGTGCCAGCAGCTTAATGGGGGTCTCAGATACGCAGTATTTT.

In this sample, this clonotype turned up many times. This rearrangement joins TRBV20-1 to TRBJ2-7; D might be TRBD2 (6 bases). Per the germline V gene, CDR1 is DFQATT and CDR2 is SNEGSKA (reference sequence). The CDR3 loop spans 14 amino acids. Between the trimmed V and J ends, which lost 6 bases and 2 bases, there was a span of 17 bases. The CDR3 region is CSAKTGTGAYEQYF. Here the CDR3 DNA reads TGCAGTGCAAAAACCGGGACGGGAGCCTACGAGCAGTACTTC.